The rows below give T cell receptor beta chains drawn from one sample of a study of T cells in Graves' hyperthyroidism and ophthalmopathy. TCRdb reanalysed the multiplex PCR reads using MiXCR and keeps one entry per CDR3 protein. The data hold roughly 300,000 distinct CDR3 sequences, with under 25% observed a single time. Sequenced input: blood. The source of these receptors is a woman between 45 and 65 years old with Graves' hyperthyroidism. CDR3s include the opening cysteine and the closing phenylalanine or tryptophan. A D gene is named only where the DNA matches it firmly. Clone size appears in some rows only: once, few, many, or a class for an expanded clone.

TRBJ1-1 TRBV20-1 many NA TGCAGGAAAGGTGGGGACGAAGCTTTCTTT CRKGGDEAFF
TRBJ1-1 TRBV2 NA TRBD1 TGTGCCAGTATAGGGACAGCCAACACTGAAGCTTTCTTT CASIGTANTEAFF
TRBJ1-5 TRBV2 few NA TGTGCCAGCAGTAATCGGGGGGGCAATCAGCCCCAGCATTTT CASSNRGGNQPQHF
TRBJ1-5 TRBV19 NA NA TGTGCCACATATGGGGACCTACGGGGCAATCAGCCCCAGCATTTT CATYGDLRGNQPQHF
TRBJ1-5 TRBV7-9 few NA TGTGCCAGCAGCTTTGGGGATTCGCAGCCCCAGCATTTT CASSFGDSQPQHF
TRBJ1-1 TRBV5-4 NA TRBD1 TGTGCCAGCAGCTTCAGGGGGCGGACTGAAGCTTTCTTT CASSFRGRTEAFF
TRBJ1-5 TRBV6-2/TRBV6-3 many TRBD1 TGTGCCAGCAGTTACTCGGCAGGGACAGGTCAGCCCCAGCATTTT CASSYSAGTGQPQHF
TRBJ2-1 TRBV11-2 many TRBD1 TGTGCCAGCAGACCTACAGGGGATTCCTACAATGAGCAGTTCTTC CASRPTGDSYNEQFF
TRBJ1-1 TRBV6-4 few NA TGTGCCAGCAGTATTGACACCTATGAAGCTTCCTTT CASSIDTYEASF
TRBJ2-3 TRBV5-1 many TRBD2 TGCGCCAGCAATCTAGCGGGAGGGGCAGATACGCAGTATTTT CASNLAGGADTQYF
TRBJ1-1 TRBV25-1 few NA TGTGCCAGCAGTGAAGGAGGTGAAGCTTTCTTT CASSEGGEAFF
TRBJ2-3 TRBV6-1 many NA TGTGCCAGCAGGGCTAGCTGGACAAACACAGATACGCAGTATTTT CASRASWTNTDTQYF
TRBJ2-7 TRBV29-1 many TRBD2 TGCAGCGTTGGGGGAAGCGGGAGCTCCTACGAGCAGTACTTC CSVGGSGSSYEQYF
TRBJ1-2 TRBV11-1 NA NA TGTGCCAGCAGCACCCGAACAGGCTACTATGGCTACACCTTC CASSTRTGYYGYTF
TRBJ2-1 TRBV19 few TRBD2 TGTGCCAGTAGTCTGGGGACTAGCGGCTCCATTGAGCAGTTCTTC CASSLGTSGSIEQFF
TRBJ2-5 TRBV18 few NA TGTGCCAGCTCACCAGGCAGGCCAGGAGAGACCCAGTGCTTC CASSPGRPGETQCF
TRBJ2-7 TRBV28 few NA TGTGCCAGCAGTTTATCGGGGGGCGGCGAGCAGTACTTC CASSLSGGGEQYF
TRBJ1-1 TRBV7-8 many NA TGTGCCAGCAGCTTAGCTCAATCAGCCGCGAACACTGAAGCTTTCTTT CASSLAQSAANTEAFF
TRBJ2-1 TRBV6-5 many TRBD2 TGTGCCAGCAGTTACGGGAGGGGGGCTAGTACTAGCGGGAACAATGAGCAGTTCTTC CASSYGRGASTSGNNEQFF
TRBJ2-3 TRBV14 many NA TGTGCCAGCAGCCAAGAGGGACAAAGCACAGATACGCAGTATTTT CASSQEGQSTDTQYF
TRBJ2-2 TRBV11-2 many NA TGTGCCAGCAGCCCTAGACAGACCGGGGAGCTGTTTTTT CASSPRQTGELFF
TRBJ2-3 TRBV3-1 many NA TGTGCCAGCAGCCCTCGCAGGAGGGGGGACACAGATACGCAGTATTTT CASSPRRRGDTDTQYF
TRBJ1-1 TRBV7-8 many NA TGTGCCAGCAGCGCTAACGAGATAAAACCACTGAGCTTCTTT CASSANEIKPLSFF
TRBJ1-5 TRBV12-3/TRBV12-4 many NA TGTGCCAGCAGTCCCATTGGGGGTGGCAATCAGCCCCAGCATTTT CASSPIGGGNQPQHF
TRBJ2-3 TRBV5-1 few TRBD2 TGCGCCAGCAGCACCTGGACTAGCGGGACCTTCACAGATACGCAGTATTTT CASSTWTSGTFTDTQYF
TRBJ2-2 TRBV19 many NA TGTGCCAGTAGTACCCGGGGGGAGCTGTTTTTT CASSTRGELFF
TRBJ2-5 TRBV10-2 few TRBD1 TGCGCCAGCCGGAGACAGGGGGAAGGACGGTACTTC CASRRQGEGRYF
TRBJ1-2 TRBV11-2 NA TRBD1 TGTGCCAGCGGTCCCCAGGGGGCACACTATGGCTACACCTTC CASGPQGAHYGYTF
TRBJ2-3 TRBV2 once NA TGTGCCAGCAGTGATCGCACAAGCACAGATACGCAGTATTTT CASSDRTSTDTQYF
TRBJ2-2 TRBV2 few NA TGTGCCAGCAGTTATTGGCCTAGAACCACCGGGGAGCTGTTTTTT CASSYWPRTTGELFF
TRBJ1-1 TRBV20-1 NA NA TGCAGTGCTAGAGGGACAGAAGCTTTCTTT CSARGTEAFF
TRBJ2-4 TRBV6-1 few NA TGTGCCAGCAGTGAAGGATCAGGGACCATTCAGTACTTC CASSEGSGTIQYF
TRBJ2-5 TRBV28 many NA TGTGCCAGCAGCCTTCCGTTCAAAGAGACCCAGTACTTC CASSLPFKETQYF
TRBJ1-3 TRBV5-1 many NA TGCGCCAGCAGCTTGCGCGGACGCGAGCGCACCATATATTTT CASSLRGRERTIYF
TRBJ1-5 TRBV20-1 few NA TGCAGTGCTAGTGCCGGGACAAGCTTTCAGCCCCAGCATTTT CSASAGTSFQPQHF
TRBJ1-6 TRBV7-9 many NA TGTGCCAGCAGCGTCGATAATTCACCCCTCCACTTT CASSVDNSPLHF
TRBJ2-3 TRBV12-3/TRBV12-4 many NA TGTGCCAGTCACATCGGGCCTAGCACAGATACGCAGTATTTT CASHIGPSTDTQYF